Below, one T cell receptor (beta chain) is given with its context. These data belong to a study of shared clonotypes between healthy human individuals. Germline V gives CDR1 LNHDA, CDR2 SQIVND (reference sequence). Trimming stripped 7 bases from V and 5 bases from J, with 15 bases between. CDR3 length: 14 amino acids. Assay used: immunoSEQ multiplex PCR; TCRdb lists only in-frame clones, some missing. This sample has some 2,500,000 clones, with roughly 93% found just once. This TCR derives from a man younger than 35 in good health. Some clones in this sample may be carry-over from other donors' samples. The rearrangement uses TRBV19 and TRBJ2-1; D might be TRBD1 or TRBD2, each matching 6 bases. The sample taken for sequencing was naive CD4+ T cells from PBMCs. Subset: CD45RA+ positively selected. CDR3 loop: CASTWGASNNEQFF. The CDR3 DNA sequence: TGTGCCAGTACCTGGGGGGCTTCAAACAATGAGCAGTTCTTC.